Described below is a single T cell receptor beta chain sequence and its context. CDR1 is SGDLS and CDR2 is YYNGEE in the germline V gene. The CDR3 covers 15 residues. V shed 0 bases and J shed 1 base, with 9 bases lying between them. Every diagnosis used clinical symptoms, serum thyroxine and TRAb, thyroid ultrasound and orbital computed tomography. PBMCs came from more than 8.5 ml fresh peripheral blood. The sample belongs to a study of T cells in Graves' hyperthyroidism and ophthalmopathy. Using RNA transcripts as the source, TCR beta CDR3 regions were amplified. First-round RT-PCR targeting the TCR CDR3 was performed with the HTBI primer set. One entry per CDR3 protein results from TCRdb running MiXCR on the multiplex PCR reads. Counted here are some 490,000 distinct CDR3 sequences, less than 25% occurring once; the ten biggest clones make up around 47%.

What was sequenced was blood. The sequence was obtained from a woman aged 70-85 years with Graves' ophthalmopathy. The chain couples TRBV9 to TRBJ2-3; TRBD1 is a possible D gene (6 bases). CDR3 DNA sequence: TGTGCCAGCAGCGTAGATGGGGGCCGCACAGATACGCAGTATTTT. Amino acid sequence: CASSVDGGRTDTQYF.